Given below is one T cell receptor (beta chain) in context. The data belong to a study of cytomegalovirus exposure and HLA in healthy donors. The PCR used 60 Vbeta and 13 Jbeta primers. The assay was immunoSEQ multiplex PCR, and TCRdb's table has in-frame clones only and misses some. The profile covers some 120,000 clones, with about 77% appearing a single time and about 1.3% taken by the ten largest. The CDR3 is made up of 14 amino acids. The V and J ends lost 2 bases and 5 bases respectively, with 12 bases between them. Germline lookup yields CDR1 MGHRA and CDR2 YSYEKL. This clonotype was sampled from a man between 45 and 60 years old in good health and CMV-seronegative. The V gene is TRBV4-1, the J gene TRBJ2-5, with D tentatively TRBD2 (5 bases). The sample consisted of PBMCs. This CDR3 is CASSQRDLGETQYF. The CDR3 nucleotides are TGCGCCAGCAGCCAACGGGATTTGGGTGAGACCCAGTACTTC.